Listed below are T cell receptor beta chains from one sample, sequenced in a study of T cells in pancreatic ductal adenocarcinoma. The assay was immunoSEQ multiplex PCR, and TCRdb's table has in-frame clones only and misses some. The data hold several thousand clones, with around 66% observed a single time. The specimen sequenced was pancreatic tumor tissue. All receptors derive from a human donor with pancreatic ductal adenocarcinoma. The conserved cysteine and the conserved F or W are not part of the CDR3 here.

TRBV28,ASSLWGTSPEQY
TRBV5-5,ASHSGLAGGYTKSEQY
TRBV11-2,ASSSGSSNQPQH
TRBV6-6,ASSYYSGQADEQY
TRBV6-6,ASSYRGSSEAF
TRBV7-9,ASRPGQVGYEQY
TRBV7-9,ASSQVWGASNYGYT
TRBV11-2,ASSSNPGPTNYGYT
TRBV6-1,ASSVGSNQPQH
TRBV11-2,ASSLDRGPYGYT
TRBV6-5,ASSYSGQGGSDGYT
TRBV7-8,ASAGQPNTEAF
TRBV28,ASSYSIRGSAF
TRBV6-5,ASSYSGLTDDTQY
TRBV10-3,AISGTRGEQF
TRBV5-1,ASSLGQQIYGYT